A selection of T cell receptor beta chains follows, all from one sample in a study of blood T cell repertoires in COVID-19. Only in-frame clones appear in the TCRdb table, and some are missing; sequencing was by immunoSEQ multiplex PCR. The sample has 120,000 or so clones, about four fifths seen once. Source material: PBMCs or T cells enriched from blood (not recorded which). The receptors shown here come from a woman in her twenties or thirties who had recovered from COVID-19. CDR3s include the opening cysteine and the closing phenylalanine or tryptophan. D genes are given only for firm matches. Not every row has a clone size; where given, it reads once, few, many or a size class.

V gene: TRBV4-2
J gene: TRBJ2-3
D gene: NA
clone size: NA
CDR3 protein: CASSQDFREMDPDRRTDTQYF
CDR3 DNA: TGTGCCAGCAGCCAAGATTTCCGGGAGATGGACCCAGACCGCCGCACAGATACGCAGTATTTT

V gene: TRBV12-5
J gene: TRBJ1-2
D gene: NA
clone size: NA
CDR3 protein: CASGTQTDYGYTF
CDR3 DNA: TGTGCTAGTGGCACGCAAACAGACTATGGCTACACCTTC

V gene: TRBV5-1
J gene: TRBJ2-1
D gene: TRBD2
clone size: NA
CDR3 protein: CASSLVLAGRGTHQFF
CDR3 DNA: TGCGCCAGCAGCTTGGTCCTAGCGGGAAGAGGCACCCACCAGTTCTTC

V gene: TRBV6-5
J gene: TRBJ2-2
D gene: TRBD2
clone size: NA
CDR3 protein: CASSRSGRNTGELFF
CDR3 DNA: TGTGCCAGCTCCCGTAGCGGGAGGAACACCGGGGAGCTGTTTTTT

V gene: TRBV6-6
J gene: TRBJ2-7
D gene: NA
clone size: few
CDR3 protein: CASRNSGTRVYEQYF
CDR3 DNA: TGTGCCAGCAGGAATTCCGGGACTCGGGTCTACGAGCAGTACTTC

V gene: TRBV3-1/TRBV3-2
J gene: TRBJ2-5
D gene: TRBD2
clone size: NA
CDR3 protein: CASNLAGRAETQYF
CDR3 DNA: TGTGCCAGCAACCTAGCGGGGCGGGCAGAGACCCAGTACTTC

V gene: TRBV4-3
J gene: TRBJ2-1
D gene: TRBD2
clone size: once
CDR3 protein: CASSQGGGESYNEQFF
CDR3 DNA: TGCGCCAGCAGCCAAGGGGGGGGAGAGAGCTACAATGAGCAGTTCTTC

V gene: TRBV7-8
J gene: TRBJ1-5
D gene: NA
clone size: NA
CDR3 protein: CASSLESVRRLNQPQHF
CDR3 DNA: TGTGCCAGCAGCTTAGAAAGCGTGAGGAGACTCAATCAGCCCCAGCATTTT

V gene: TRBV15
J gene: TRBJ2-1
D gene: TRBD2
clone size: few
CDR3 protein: CATSRESPFSGSFNEQFF
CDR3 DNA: TGTGCCACCAGCAGAGAGTCCCCCTTTAGCGGGAGCTTCAATGAGCAGTTCTTC

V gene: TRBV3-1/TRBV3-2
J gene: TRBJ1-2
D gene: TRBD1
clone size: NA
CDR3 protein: CASSHRDRVYSGGYGYTF
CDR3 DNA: TGTGCCAGCAGCCACCGGGACAGGGTTTATTCGGGTGGCTATGGCTACACCTTC

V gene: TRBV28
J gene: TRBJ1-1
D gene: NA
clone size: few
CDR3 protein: CASRGIGKLNTEAFF
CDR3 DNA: TGTGCCAGCAGGGGCATCGGAAAGTTGAACACTGAAGCTTTCTTT

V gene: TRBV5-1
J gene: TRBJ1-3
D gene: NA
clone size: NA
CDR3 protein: CASSVRQARSGNTIYF
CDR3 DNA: TGCGCCAGCAGCGTTCGACAGGCTCGCTCTGGAAACACCATATATTTT

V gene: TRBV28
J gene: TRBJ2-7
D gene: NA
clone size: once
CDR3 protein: CASSLLGTWAYEQYF
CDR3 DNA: TGTGCCAGCAGTTTATTAGGGACATGGGCCTACGAGCAGTACTTC

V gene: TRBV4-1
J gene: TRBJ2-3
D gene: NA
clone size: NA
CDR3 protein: CASSHFWLTDTQYF
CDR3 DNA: TGCGCCAGCAGCCACTTTTGGCTCACAGATACGCAGTATTTT

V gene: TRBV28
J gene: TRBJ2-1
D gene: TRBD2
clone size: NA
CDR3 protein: CASSLGTSGKYNEQFF
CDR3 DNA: TGTGCCAGCAGTCTCGGGACTAGCGGGAAGTACAATGAGCAGTTCTTC

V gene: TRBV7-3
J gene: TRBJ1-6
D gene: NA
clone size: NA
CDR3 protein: CASSLNRANSPLHF
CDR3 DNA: TGTGCCAGCAGCTTGAACAGAGCTAATTCACCCCTCCACTTT

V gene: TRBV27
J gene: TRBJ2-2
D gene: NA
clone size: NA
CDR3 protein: CASSLRTGELFF
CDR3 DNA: TGTGCCAGCAGTTTGAGGACCGGGGAGCTGTTTTTT

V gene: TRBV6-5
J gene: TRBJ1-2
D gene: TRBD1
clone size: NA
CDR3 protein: CASSYSRDRGYYGYTF
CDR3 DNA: TGTGCCAGCAGTTACTCCCGGGACAGGGGTTACTATGGCTACACCTTC

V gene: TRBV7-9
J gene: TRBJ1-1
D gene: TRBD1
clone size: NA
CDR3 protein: CASSLRSAGTGGWGEAFF
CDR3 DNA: TGTGCCAGCAGCTTACGGTCCGCCGGGACAGGGGGCTGGGGTGAAGCTTTCTTT

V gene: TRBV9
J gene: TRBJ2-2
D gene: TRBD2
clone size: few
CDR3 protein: CASSGTSGRAGTGELFF
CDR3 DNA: TGTGCCAGCAGCGGGACTAGCGGGAGGGCCGGTACCGGGGAGCTGTTTTTT

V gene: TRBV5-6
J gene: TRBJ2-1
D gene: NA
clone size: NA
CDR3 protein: CASSLEEYNEQFF
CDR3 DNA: TGTGCCAGCAGCTTGGAGGAGTACAATGAGCAGTTCTTC

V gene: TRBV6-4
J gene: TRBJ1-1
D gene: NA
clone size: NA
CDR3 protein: CASSAHAQNTEAFF
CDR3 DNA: TGTGCCAGCAGTGCCCACGCACAGAACACTGAAGCTTTCTTT

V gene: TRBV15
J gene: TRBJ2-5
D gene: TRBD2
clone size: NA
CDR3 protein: CATSRSTSGTRGETQYF
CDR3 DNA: TGTGCCACCAGCAGATCCACTTCCGGGACTAGAGGAGAGACCCAGTACTTC

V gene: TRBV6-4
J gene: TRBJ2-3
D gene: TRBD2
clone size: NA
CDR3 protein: CASSVTGTSGTDTQYF
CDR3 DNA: TGTGCCAGCAGTGTCACCGGGACTAGCGGCACAGATACGCAGTATTTT

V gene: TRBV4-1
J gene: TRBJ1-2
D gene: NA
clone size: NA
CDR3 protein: CASSQVRAQGGYTF
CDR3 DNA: TGCGCCAGCAGCCAAGTAAGGGCCCAGGGTGGCTACACCTTC

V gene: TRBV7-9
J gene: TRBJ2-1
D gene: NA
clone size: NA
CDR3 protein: CASSTRTWSNEQFF
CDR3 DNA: TGTGCCAGCAGCACGCGGACTTGGTCCAATGAGCAGTTCTTC

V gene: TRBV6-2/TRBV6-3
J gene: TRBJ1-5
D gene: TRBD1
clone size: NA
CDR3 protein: CASSYPPGTGNQPQHF
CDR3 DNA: TGTGCCAGCAGTTACCCCCCCGGGACAGGCAATCAGCCCCAGCATTTT

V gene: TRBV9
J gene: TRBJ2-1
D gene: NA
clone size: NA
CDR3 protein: CASSVLTDSSYNEQFF
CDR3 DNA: TGTGCCAGCAGCGTATTAACCGATAGCTCCTACAATGAGCAGTTCTTC

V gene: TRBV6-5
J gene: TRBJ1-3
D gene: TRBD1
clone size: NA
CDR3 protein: CASSYSGTGGNTIYF
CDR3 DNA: TGTGCCAGCAGTTACTCCGGGACAGGGGGAAACACCATATATTTT

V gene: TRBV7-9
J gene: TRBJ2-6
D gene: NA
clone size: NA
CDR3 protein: CASSLSGGLGANVLTF
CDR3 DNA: TGTGCCAGCAGCTTATCAGGAGGGCTGGGGGCCAACGTCCTGACTTTC

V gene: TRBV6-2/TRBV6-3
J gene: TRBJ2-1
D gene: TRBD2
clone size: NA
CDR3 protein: CASSYLSVGLAGDLRYNEQFF
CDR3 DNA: TGTGCCAGCAGTTACCTCAGTGTGGGACTAGCGGGTGATCTCCGCTACAATGAGCAGTTCTTC

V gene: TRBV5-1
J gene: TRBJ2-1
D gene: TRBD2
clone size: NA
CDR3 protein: CASSWGLAGGPGNEQFF
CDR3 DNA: TGCGCCAGCAGCTGGGGACTAGCGGGAGGGCCGGGGAATGAGCAGTTCTTC

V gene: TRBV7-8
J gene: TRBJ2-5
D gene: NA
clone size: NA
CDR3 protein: CASSLAPVAETQYF
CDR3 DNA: TGTGCCAGCAGCTTAGCCCCGGTCGCGGAGACCCAGTACTTC

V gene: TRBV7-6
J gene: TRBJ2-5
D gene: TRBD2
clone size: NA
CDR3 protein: CASSKNPGLAGGIQETQYF
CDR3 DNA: TGTGCCAGCAGCAAGAATCCGGGACTAGCGGGAGGAATACAAGAGACCCAGTACTTC

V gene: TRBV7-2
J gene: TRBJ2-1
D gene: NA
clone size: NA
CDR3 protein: CASSFRGGYNEQFF
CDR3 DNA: TGTGCCAGCAGCTTCAGGGGTGGCTACAATGAGCAGTTCTTC

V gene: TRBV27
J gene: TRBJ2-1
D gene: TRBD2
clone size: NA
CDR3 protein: CASSFSGFSYNEQFF
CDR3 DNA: TGTGCCAGCAGTTTTAGCGGGTTCTCCTACAATGAGCAGTTCTTC